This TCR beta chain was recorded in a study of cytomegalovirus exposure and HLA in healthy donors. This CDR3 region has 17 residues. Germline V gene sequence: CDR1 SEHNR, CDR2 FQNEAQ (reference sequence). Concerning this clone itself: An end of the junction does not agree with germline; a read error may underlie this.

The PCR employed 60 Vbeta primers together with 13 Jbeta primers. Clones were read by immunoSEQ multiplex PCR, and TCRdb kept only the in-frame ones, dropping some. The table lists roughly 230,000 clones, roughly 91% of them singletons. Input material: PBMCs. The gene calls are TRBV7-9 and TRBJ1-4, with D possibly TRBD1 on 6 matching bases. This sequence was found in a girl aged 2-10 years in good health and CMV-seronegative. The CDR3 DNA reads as TGTTCCAGCAGCTTCGGAGACAGGCGGTTTAAGGATGAAAAACTGTTTTTT. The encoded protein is CSSSFGDRRFKDEKLFF.